Included here is one T cell receptor beta chain sequence, with context. Seattle participants joined during active infection and were tracked over time. The sample originates from a study of blood T cell repertoires in COVID-19. As for the study in general: From the United States, Italy and Spain came samples of acute and convalescent COVID-19. PBMCs, B-cell-depleted T cells, or T cells were the source of the cDNA or gDNA that made up the material.

The authors' processing: It was from reference gene primer amplification that nucleated cell counts were estimated. Data came from immunoSEQ multiplex PCR; TCRdb stores just in-frame clones and leaves some out. V and J calls and clone size are as listed in that table; D and trimming were resolved from the DNA. The sample lists hundreds of thousands of clones; approximately 86% were seen once. The CDR3 is made up of 12 amino acids. Trimming removed 5 bases from V and 6 bases from J, with 11 bases in between. Germline V gene data show CDR1 as SEHNR and CDR2 as FQNEAQ (reference sequence). The sequence was obtained from a woman in her 70s with COVID-19, enrolled during active disease. Sequenced sample: peripheral blood. This rearrangement joins TRBV7-9 to TRBJ2-7; D may be TRBD1 (7 bases). CDR3 nucleotides: TGTGCCAGCAGCCGACAGGGAGGCGAGCAGTACTTC. The encoded protein is CASSRQGGEQYF.